This T cell receptor (beta chain) was found in a study of CD8 T cells in ankylosing spondylitis (dated by TCRdb to the late 2010s). Some background on the complete study: T cell receptor beta repertoires were profiled in healthy donors and ankylosing spondylitis patients so that disease-linked TCR variants could be found. The full study cohort comprised 25 ankylosing spondylitis patients and over a hundred healthy donors. Peripheral blood samples were taken, and synovial fluid was additionally collected from ankylosing spondylitis patients. What the authors observed across the whole study: The disease-linked clones had a CD8+ phenotype and were found at relatively low frequencies in peripheral blood. Some motif variants were previously reported in synovial fluid and blood of reactive arthritis patients, suggesting common disease-initiation mechanisms. The disease-linked clones were reported to be significantly enriched in matched synovial fluid samples from ankylosing spondylitis patients. Blood from ankylosing spondylitis patients appeared to be characterized by a TCR beta motif made up of under ten highly homologous amino acid variants.

Synovial fluid samples and blood samples obtained from the same ankylosing spondylitis patients were matched. The sample holds a few counts of this clonotype. No cognate antigen has been identified for it. The record has no base qualities; no much larger clone is one base away. TCRdb shows the sequencer as Illumina HiSeq 2500. Quantitative 5'-RACE with molecular barcodes was used to prepare TCR beta libraries. Turning to the authors' computational methods: A new computational method based on a probabilistic model of VDJ rearrangement was used to identify disease-linked TCR variants. The public reads were reanalyzed by TCRdb: fastp trimming at Q25, MiXCR alignment, in-frame beta chains only. Each CDR3 protein appears once, grouped with its most common genes and DNA. These V and J calls originate from TCRdb's pipeline instead of the authors' own analysis. The sample table contains about 140,000 distinct CDR3 sequences; only one count was recorded for around a third of them. Approximately 5.9% of the sample belongs to the ten largest clones.

The CDR3 holds 14 amino acids from the cysteine to the phenylalanine. Only the CDR3 DNA is retained, 42 bases long and in frame from the first base. The germline V gene (reference sequence) supplies CDR1 PRHDT and CDR2 FYEKMQ. A distance of 7 bases separates the germline ends of V and J, which lose 2 bases and 0 bases respectively. The receptor comes from a male donor with ankylosing spondylitis. This sequence uses TRBV13 and TRBJ1-1; the D gene is possibly TRBD1, with 6 bases matching. Source material: synovial fluid, either unsorted or a sorted T cell fraction (not recorded which). The CDR3 protein is CASSLRQVNTEAFF. At the DNA level, the sequence is TGTGCCAGCAGCTTACGACAGGTGAACACTGAAGCTTTCTTT.